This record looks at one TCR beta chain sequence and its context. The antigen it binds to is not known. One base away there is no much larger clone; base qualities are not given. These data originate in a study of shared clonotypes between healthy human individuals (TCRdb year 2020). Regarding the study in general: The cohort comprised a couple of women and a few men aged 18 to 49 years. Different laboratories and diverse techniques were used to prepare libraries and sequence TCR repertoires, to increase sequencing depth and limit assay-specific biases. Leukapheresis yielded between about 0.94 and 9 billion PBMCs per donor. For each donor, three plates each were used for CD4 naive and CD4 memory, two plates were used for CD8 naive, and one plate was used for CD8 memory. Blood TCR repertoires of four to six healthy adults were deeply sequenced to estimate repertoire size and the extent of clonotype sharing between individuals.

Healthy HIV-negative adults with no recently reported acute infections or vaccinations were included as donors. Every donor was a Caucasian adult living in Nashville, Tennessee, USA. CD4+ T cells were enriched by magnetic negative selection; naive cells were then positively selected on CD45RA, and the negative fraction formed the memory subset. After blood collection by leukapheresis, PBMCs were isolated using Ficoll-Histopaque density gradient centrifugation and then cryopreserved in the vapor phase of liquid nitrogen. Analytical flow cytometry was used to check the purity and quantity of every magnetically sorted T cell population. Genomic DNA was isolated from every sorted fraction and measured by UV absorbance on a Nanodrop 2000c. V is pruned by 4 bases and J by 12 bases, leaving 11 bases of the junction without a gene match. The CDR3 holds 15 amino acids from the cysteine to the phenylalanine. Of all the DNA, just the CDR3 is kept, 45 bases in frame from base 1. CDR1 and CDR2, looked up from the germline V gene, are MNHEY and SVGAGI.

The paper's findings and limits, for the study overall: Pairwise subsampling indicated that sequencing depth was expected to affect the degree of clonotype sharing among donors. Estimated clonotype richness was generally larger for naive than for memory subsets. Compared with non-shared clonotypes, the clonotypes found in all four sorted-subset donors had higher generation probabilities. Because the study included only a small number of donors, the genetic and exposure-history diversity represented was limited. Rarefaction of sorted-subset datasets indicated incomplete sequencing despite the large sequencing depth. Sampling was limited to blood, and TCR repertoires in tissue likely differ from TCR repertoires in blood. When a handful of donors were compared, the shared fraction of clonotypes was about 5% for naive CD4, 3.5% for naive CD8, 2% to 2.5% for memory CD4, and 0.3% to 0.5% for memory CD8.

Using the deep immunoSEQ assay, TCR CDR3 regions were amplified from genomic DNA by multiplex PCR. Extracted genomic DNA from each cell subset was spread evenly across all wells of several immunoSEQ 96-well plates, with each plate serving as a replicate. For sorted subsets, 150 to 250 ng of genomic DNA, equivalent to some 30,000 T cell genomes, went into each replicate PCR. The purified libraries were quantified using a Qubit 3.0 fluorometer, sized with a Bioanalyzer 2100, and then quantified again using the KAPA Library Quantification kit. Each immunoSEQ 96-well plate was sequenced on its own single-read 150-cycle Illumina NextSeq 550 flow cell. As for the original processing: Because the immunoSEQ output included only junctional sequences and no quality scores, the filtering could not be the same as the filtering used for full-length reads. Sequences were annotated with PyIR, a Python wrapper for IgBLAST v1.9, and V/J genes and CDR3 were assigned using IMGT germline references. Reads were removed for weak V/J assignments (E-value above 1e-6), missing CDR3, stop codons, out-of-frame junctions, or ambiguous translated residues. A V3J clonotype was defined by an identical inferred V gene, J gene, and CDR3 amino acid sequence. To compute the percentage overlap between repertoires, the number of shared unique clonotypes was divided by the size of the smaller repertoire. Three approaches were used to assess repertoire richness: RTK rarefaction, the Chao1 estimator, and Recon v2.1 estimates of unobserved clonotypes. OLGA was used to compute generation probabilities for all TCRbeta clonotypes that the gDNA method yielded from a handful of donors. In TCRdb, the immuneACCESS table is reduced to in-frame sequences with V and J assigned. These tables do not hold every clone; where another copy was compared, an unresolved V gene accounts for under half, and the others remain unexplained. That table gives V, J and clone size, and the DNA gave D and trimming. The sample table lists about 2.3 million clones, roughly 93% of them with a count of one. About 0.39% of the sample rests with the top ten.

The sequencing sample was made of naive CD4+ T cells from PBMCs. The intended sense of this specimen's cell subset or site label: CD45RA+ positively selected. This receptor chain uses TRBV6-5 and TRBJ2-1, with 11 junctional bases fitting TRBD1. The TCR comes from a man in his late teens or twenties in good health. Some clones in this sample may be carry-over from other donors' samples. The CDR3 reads CASSSLRTGGIGQFF. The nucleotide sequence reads TGTGCCAGCAGTTCCTTAAGGACAGGGGGCATAGGGCAGTTCTTC.